One sample yielded the 6 T cell receptor beta chains listed below, sequenced in a study of shared clonotypes between healthy human individuals. Generated by immunoSEQ multiplex PCR, the TCRdb table keeps only in-frame clones and is missing some. The sample lists approximately 720,000 clones; about 90% were seen once. Naive CD8 cells were CD45RO-negative, positively selected for CCR7, excluding terminally differentiated effector memory CD45RA+ cells. What was sequenced was naive CD8+ T cells sorted from blood. The receptors derive from a young man in good health.

The J gene is TRBJ2-2, the V gene TRBV14, with 7 bases matching TRBD1. Per germline, CDR1 SGHDN and CDR2 FVKESK. The CDR3 spans 15 residues. Germline trimming cut 4 bases from V and 6 bases from J; bases unmatched to any gene: 8. Here the CDR3 reads CASSLRTGQAGELFF. CDR3 sequence (DNA): TGTGCCAGCAGCCTCCGGACAGGACAAGCCGGGGAGCTGTTTTTT.

The chain carries TRBV5-6 and TRBJ2-7; 9 nucleotides align to TRBD1. Trimming at V came to 4 bases and at J to 7 bases, leaving 9 bases not matched to a gene. The CDR3 totals 14 residues. In germline, CDR1 is SGHDT, CDR2 YYEEEE. The CDR3 protein is CASSPGQGMGEQYF. The CDR3 bases are TGTGCCAGCAGCCCGGGACAGGGAATGGGGGAGCAGTACTTC.

This clone occurred once. In nucleotides, the CDR3 is TGTGCCTCCCATCCGGGACTAGGAACGCGGGAGCAGTTCTTC. It is translated as CASHPGLGTREQFF. The chain couples TRBV27 to TRBJ2-1; TRBD2 agrees at 8 bases. The CDR3 loop spans 14 amino acids. Germline trimming cut 11 bases from V and 10 bases from J; bases unmatched to any gene: 16. Germline CDR1 reads MNHEY; CDR2 reads SMNVEV (reference sequence).

This sequence joins TRBV25-1 and TRBJ2-3, with TRBD1 identical over 8 bases. V trimming: 5 bases; J trimming: 0 bases; junction bases outside the gene matches: 7. This CDR3 region has 16 residues. The germline gives CDR1 MGHDK, CDR2 SYGVNS. The CDR3 DNA reads as TGTGCCAGCAGTTCATACCGGGACAGGAGCACAGATACGCAGTATTTT. Its protein product is CASSSYRDRSTDTQYF. The full variable domain, rest sourced from reference TRBV25-1 and TRBJ2-3, is EADIYQTPRYLVIGTGKKITLECSQTMGHDKMYWYQQDPGMELHLIHYSYGVNSTEKGDLSSESTVSRIRTEHFPLTLESARPSHTSQYLCASSSYRDRSTDTQYFGPGTRLTVL.

The rearrangement links TRBV7-9 to TRBJ2-7, with D perhaps TRBD2 (6 bases). V was pared by 5 bases and J by 2 bases, with 28 bases between. The CDR3 has 19 amino acids. CDR1 and CDR2 from the germline V gene are SEHNR and FQNEAQ (reference sequence). Here the CDR3 reads CASSQRTRRNSGTAYEQYF. CDR3 sequence (DNA): TGTGCCAGCAGCCAAAGGACACGCCGGAATAGCGGCACCGCCTACGAGCAGTACTTC.

The rearrangement links TRBV11-2 to TRBJ1-5; D is ambiguous. The V and J ends lost 3 bases and 4 bases respectively, with 7 bases between them. This CDR3 comprises 13 residues. Germline CDR1 reads SGHAT; CDR2 reads FQNNGV. DNA of the CDR3: TGTGCCAGCAGCTTTGACGGAAATCAGCCCCAGCATTTT. Translation gives CASSFDGNQPQHF.